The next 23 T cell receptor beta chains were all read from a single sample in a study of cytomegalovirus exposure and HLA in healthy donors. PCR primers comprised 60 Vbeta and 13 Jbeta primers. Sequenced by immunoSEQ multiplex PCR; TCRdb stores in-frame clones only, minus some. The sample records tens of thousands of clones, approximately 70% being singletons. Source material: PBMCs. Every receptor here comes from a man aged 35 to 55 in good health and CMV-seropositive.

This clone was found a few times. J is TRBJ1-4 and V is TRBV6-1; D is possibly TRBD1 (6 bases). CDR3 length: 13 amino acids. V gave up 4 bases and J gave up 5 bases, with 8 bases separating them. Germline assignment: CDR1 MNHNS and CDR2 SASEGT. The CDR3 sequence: CASSVTGNEKLFF. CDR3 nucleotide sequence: TGTGCCAGCAGTGTAACAGGGAATGAAAAACTGTTTTTT.

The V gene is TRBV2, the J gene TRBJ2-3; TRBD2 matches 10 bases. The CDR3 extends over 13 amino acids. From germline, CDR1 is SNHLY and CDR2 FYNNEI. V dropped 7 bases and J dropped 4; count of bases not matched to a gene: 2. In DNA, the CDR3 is TGTGCCAGCACCGGACTAGCGGCAGATACGCAGTATTTT. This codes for CASTGLAADTQYF.

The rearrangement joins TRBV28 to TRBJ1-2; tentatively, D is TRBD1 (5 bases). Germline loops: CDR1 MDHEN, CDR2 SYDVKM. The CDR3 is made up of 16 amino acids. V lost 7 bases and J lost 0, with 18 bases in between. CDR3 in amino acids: CASTRPGLITNYGYTF. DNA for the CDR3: TGTGCCAGCACCCGACCGGGACTCATTACTAACTATGGCTACACCTTC.

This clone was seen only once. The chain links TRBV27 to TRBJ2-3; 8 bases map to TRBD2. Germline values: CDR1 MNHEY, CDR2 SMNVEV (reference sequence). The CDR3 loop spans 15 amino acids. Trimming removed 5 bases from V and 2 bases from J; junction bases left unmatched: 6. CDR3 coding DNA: TGTGCCAGCAGTCCGGGAGCGGGGGTCACAGATACGCAGTATTTT. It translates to CASSPGAGVTDTQYF.

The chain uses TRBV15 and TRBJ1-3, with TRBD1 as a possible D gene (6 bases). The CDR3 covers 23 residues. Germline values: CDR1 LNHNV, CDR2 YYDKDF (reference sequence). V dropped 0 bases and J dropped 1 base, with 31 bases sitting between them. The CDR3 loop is CATSRDGGRLRDIVRLSGNTIYF. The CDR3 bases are TGTGCCACCAGCAGAGATGGGGGCAGACTCCGGGATATAGTCCGGTTATCTGGAAACACCATATATTTT.

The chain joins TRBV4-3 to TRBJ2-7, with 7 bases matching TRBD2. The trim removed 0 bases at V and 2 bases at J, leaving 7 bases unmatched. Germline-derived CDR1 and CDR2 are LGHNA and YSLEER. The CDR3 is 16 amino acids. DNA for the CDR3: TGCGCCAGCAGCCAAGAATCGCTAGCGGCCACCTACGAGCAGTACTTC. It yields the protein CASSQESLAATYEQYF.

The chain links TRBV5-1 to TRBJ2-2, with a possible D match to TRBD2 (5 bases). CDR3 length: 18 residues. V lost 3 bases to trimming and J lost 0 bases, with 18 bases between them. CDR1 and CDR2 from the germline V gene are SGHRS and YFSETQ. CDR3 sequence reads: CASSSGILVWSNTGELFF. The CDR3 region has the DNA TGCGCCAGCAGCTCCGGGATCCTCGTATGGTCGAACACCGGGGAGCTGTTTTTT.

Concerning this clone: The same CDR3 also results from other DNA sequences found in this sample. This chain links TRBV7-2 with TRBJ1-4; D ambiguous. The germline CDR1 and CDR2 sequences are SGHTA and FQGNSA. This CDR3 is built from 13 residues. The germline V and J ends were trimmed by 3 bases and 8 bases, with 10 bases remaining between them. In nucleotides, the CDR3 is TGTGCCAGCAGCTTGAAGAGCGCGGAAAAACTGTTTTTT. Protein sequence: CASSLKSAEKLFF.

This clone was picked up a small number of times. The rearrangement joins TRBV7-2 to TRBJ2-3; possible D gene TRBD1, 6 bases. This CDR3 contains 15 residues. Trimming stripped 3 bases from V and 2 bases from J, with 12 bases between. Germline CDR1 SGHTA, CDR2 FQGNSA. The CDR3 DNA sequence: TGTGCCAGCAGCTTTGGGGGCCCAACCACAGATACGCAGTATTTT. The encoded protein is CASSFGGPTTDTQYF.

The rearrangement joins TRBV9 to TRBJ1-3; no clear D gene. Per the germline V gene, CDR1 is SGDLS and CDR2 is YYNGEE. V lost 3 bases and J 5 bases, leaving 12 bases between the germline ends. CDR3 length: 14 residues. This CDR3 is CASSGTSGRNTIYF. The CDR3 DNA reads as TGTGCCAGCAGCGGAACCTCCGGGAGAAACACCATATATTTT.

The CDR3: CASSQRGRGAYEQYF. DNA of the CDR3: TGTGCCAGCAGCCAGAGGGGCAGGGGGGCCTACGAGCAGTACTTC. The gene calls are TRBV6-5 and TRBJ2-7; weak D call: TRBD1 (7 bases). Deletions cut 6 bases from V and 2 bases from J, with 17 bases between. This CDR3 is 15 amino acids long. Germline values: CDR1 MNHEY, CDR2 SVGAGI.

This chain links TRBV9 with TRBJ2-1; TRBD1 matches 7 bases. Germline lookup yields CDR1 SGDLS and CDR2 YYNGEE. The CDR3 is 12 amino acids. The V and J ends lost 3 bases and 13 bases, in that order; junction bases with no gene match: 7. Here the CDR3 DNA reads TGTGCCAGCAGCGGCCAGGGGGTGGAACAGTTCTTC. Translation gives CASSGQGVEQFF. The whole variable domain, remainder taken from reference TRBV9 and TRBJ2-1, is DSGVTQTPKHLITATGQRVTLRCSPRSGDLSVYWYQQSLDQGLQFLIQYYNGEERAKGNILERFSAQQFPDLHSELNLSSLELGDSALYFCASSGQGVEQFFGPGTRLTVL.

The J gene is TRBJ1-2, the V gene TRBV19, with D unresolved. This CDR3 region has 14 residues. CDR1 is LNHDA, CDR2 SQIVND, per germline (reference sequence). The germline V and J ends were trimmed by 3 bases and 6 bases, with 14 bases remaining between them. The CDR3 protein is CASSIRWRDHGYTF. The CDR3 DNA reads TGTGCCAGTAGTATCAGGTGGAGGGATCATGGCTACACCTTC.

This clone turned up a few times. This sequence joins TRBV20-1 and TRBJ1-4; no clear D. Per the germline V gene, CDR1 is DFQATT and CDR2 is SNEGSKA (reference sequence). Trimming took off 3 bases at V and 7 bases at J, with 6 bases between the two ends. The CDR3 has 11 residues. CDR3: CSASRVEKLFF. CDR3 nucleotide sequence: TGCAGTGCTAGTCGTGTTGAAAAACTGTTTTTT.

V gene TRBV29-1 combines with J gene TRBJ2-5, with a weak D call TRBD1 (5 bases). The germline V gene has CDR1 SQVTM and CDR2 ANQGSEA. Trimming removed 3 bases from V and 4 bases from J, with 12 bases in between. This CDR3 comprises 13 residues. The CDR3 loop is CSVDRDGIETQYF. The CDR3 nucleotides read TGCAGCGTTGACAGGGATGGTATAGAGACCCAGTACTTC.

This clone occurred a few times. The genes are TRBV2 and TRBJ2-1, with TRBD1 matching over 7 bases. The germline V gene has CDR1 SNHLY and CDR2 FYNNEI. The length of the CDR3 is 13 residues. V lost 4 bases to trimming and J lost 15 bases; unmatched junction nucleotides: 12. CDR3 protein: CASSVSLGDSGFF. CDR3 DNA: TGTGCCAGCAGTGTCTCTTTGGGGGACAGTGGGTTCTTC.

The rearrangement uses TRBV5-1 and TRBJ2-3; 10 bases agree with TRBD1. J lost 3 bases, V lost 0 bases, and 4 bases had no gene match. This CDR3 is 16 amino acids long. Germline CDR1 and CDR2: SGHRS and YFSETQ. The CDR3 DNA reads TGCGCCAGCAGCTTGGGGAGACAGGGGGCGACAGATACGCAGTATTTT. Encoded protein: CASSLGRQGATDTQYF.

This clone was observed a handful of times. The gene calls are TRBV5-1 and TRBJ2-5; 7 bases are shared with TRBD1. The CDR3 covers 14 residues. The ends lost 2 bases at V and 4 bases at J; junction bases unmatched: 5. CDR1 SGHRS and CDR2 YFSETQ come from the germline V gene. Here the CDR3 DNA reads TGCGCCAGCAGCTTTCGACAGGGAGTAGAGACCCAGTACTTC. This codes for CASSFRQGVETQYF.

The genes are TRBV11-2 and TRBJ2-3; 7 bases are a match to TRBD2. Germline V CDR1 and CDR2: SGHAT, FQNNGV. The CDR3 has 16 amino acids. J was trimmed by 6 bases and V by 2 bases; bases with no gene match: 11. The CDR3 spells CASSLMQVAGRDTQYF. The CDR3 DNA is TGTGCCAGCAGCTTAATGCAGGTAGCGGGCAGGGATACGCAGTATTTT.

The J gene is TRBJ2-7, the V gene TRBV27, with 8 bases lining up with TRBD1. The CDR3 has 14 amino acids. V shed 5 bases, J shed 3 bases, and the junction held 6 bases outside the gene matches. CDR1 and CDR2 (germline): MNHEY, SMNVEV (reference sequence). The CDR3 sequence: CASSIRTGNYEQYF. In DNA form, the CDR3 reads TGTGCCAGCAGTATAAGGACAGGGAACTACGAGCAGTACTTC.

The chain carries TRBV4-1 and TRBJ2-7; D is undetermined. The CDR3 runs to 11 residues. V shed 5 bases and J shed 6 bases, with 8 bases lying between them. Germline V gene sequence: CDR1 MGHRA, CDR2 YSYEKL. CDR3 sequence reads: CASSYELEQYF. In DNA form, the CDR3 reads TGCGCCAGCAGCTACGAACTCGAGCAGTACTTC.

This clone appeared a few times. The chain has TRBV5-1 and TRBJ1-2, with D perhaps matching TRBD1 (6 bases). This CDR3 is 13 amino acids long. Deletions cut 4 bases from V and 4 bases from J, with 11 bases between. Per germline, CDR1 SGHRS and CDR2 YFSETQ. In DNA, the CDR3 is TGCGCCAGCAGCCCAGGGACATTCTATGGCTACACCTTC. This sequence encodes CASSPGTFYGYTF.

This CDR3 is CASSLQGRSYEQYF. The CDR3 bases are TGTGCCAGCAGCTTACAGGGGCGCTCCTACGAGCAGTACTTC. This chain uses TRBV5-6 with TRBJ2-5; TRBD1 aligns across 7 bases. The last part of the DNA fits TRBJ2-7 better; the J call may be wrong. Germline CDR1 SGHDT, CDR2 YYEEEE. The CDR3 spans 14 residues.